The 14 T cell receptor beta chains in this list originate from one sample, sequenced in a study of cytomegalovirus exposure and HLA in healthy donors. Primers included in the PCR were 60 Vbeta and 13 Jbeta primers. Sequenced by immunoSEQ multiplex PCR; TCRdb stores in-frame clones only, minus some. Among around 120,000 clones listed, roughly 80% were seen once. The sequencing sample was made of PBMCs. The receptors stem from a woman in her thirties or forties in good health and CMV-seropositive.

The CDR3 is CASGEGNYEQYF. CDR3 sequence (DNA): TGTGCCAGCGGGGAGGGGAACTACGAGCAGTACTTC. The genes are TRBV21-1 and TRBJ2-7; TRBD2, the table's D call, lacks a check against the DNA. TRBV21-1 constitutes a pseudogene. The CDR3 spans 12 residues.

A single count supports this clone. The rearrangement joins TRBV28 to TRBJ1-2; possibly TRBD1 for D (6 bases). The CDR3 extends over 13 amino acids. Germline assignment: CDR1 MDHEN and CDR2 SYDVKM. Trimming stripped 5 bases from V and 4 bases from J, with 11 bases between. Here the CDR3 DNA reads TGTGCCAGCAGTAGCGGACAGCCCTATGGCTACACCTTC. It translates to CASSSGQPYGYTF.

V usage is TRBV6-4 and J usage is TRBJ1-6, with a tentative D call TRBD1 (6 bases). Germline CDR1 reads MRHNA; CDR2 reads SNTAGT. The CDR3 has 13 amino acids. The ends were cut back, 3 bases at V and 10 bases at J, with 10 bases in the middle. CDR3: CASSEDTGSPLHF. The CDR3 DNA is TGTGCCAGCAGTGAGGACACAGGGTCACCCCTCCACTTT.

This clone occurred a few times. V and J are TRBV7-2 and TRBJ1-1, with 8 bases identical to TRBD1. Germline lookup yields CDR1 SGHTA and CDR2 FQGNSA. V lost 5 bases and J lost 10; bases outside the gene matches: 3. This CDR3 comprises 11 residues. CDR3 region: CASSQDRVAFF. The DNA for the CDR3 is TGTGCCAGCAGCCAGGACAGGGTAGCTTTCTTT.

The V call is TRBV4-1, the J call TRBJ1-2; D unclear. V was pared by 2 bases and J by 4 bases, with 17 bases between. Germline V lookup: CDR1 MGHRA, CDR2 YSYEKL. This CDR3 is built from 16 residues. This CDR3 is CASSQFNSAASYGYTF. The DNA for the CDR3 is TGCGCCAGCAGCCAATTTAATTCGGCTGCTAGCTATGGCTACACCTTC.

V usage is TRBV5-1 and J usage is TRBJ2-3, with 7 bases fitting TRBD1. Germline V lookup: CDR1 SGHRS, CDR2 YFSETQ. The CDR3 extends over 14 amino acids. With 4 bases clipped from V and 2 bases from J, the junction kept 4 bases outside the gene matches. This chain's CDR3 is CASSVDRLTDTQYF. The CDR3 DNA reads TGCGCCAGCAGCGTGGACAGGCTCACAGATACGCAGTATTTT.

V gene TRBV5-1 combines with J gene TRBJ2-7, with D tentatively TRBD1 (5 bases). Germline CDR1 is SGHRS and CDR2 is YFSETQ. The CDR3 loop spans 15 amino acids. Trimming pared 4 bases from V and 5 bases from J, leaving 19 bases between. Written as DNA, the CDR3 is TGCGCCAGCAGCCCTAGACAGACGCCTAGGGACGAGCAGTACTTC. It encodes CASSPRQTPRDEQYF.

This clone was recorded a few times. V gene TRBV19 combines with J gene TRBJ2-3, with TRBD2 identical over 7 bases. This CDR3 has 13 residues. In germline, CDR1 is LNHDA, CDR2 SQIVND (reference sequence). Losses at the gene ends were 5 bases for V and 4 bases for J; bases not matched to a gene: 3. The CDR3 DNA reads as TGTGCCAGTAGTTTTGCGGGAGCAGATACGCAGTATTTT. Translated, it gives CASSFAGADTQYF.

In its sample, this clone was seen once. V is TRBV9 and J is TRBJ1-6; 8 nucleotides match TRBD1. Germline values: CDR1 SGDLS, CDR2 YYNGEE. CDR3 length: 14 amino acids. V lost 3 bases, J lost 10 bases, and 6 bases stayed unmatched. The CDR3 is CASSALTGESPLHF. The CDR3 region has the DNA TGTGCCAGCAGCGCCCTGACAGGGGAATCACCCCTCCACTTT.

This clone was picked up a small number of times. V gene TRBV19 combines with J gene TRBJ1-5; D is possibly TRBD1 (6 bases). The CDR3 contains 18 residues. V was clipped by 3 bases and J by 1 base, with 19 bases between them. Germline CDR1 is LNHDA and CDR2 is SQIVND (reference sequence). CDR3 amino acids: CASSMGQGTIRSNQPQHF. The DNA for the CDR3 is TGTGCCAGTAGTATGGGGCAGGGGACCATACGAAGCAATCAGCCCCAGCATTTT.

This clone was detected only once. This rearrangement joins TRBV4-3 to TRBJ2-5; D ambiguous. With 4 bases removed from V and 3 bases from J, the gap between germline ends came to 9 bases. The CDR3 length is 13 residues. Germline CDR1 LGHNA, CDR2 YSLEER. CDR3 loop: CASSPSTEETQYF. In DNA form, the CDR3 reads TGCGCCAGCAGCCCGTCCACAGAAGAGACCCAGTACTTC.

CDR3 in DNA: TGTGCCAGCAGCGCCTGGGTAGCGGGGATAGGTAATGAGCAGTTCTTC. This sequence encodes CASSAWVAGIGNEQFF. V usage is TRBV9 and J usage is TRBJ2-1, with 8 bases identical to TRBD2. This CDR3 has 16 amino acids. With V trimmed by 3 bases and J by 7 bases, 12 bases remained unmatched. Germline V gene sequence: CDR1 SGDLS, CDR2 YYNGEE.

DNA for the CDR3: TGTGCCTGGAGTCGGCTAGCGGGAAGGGATACGCAGTATTTT. Amino acids: CAWSRLAGRDTQYF. This chain joins TRBV30 and TRBJ2-3, with 9 positions matching TRBD2. V dropped 2 bases and J dropped 6; count of bases not matched to a gene: 6. The CDR3 length is 14 residues. Germline-derived CDR1 and CDR2 are GTSNPN and SVGIG (reference sequence).

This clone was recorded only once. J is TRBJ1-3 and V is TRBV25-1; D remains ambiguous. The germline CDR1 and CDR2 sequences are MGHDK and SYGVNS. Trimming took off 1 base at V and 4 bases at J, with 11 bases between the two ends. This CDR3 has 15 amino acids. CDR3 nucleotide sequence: TGTGCCAGCAGTGAATCAGGCAGAGTAGGAAACACCATATATTTT. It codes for CASSESGRVGNTIYF.